Below are 7 T cell receptor beta chains sequenced from a single sample in a study of blood T cell repertoires in COVID-19. Here immunoSEQ multiplex PCR was the method, and the copy in TCRdb shows in-frame clones only, minus some. The sample has under 200,000 clones, 80% to 90% seen once; the top ten hold 14%. Material for sequencing was peripheral blood. Receptors were obtained from a woman aged 70-85 years with COVID-19, enrolled during active disease.

This chain joins TRBV28 and TRBJ1-1, with a possible D match to TRBD1 (5 bases). Trimming stripped 6 bases from V and 8 bases from J, with 10 bases between. Germline V gene data show CDR1 as MDHEN and CDR2 as SYDVKM. This CDR3 has 11 residues. The CDR3 DNA reads TGTGCCAGCAGCACGTACAGGGAAGCTTTCTTT. Translated: CASSTYREAFF.

The chain is built from TRBV30 and TRBJ1-4; 7 bases match TRBD1. The CDR3 runs 15 residues. From germline, CDR1 is GTSNPN and CDR2 SVGIG (reference sequence). Trimming cost V 3 bases and J 8 bases; bases outside gene matches: 12. The CDR3 coding sequence is TGTGCCTGGAGCCAAATAAGGGGGCGCGAGGAAAAACTGTTTTTT. This translates into CAWSQIRGREEKLFF. The full variable domain, completed using reference TRBV30 and TRBJ1-4, is SQTIHQWPATLVQPVGSPLSLECTVEGTSNPNLYWYRQAAGRGLQLLFYSVGIGQISSEVPQNLSASRPQDRQFILSSKKLLLSDSGFYLCAWSQIRGREEKLFFGSGTQLSVL.

This clone appeared once. J is TRBJ2-1 and V is TRBV6-5; a weak D match, TRBD2 (6 bases). V was trimmed by 8 bases and J by 6 bases, leaving 8 bases between them. Germline CDR1 and CDR2: MNHEY and SVGAGI. This CDR3 region has 11 residues. CDR3: CASRDFNEQFF. For the CDR3, the DNA is TGTGCCAGCCGGGACTTCAATGAGCAGTTCTTC.

This clone appeared a few times. The rearrangement joins TRBV11-2 to TRBJ1-1; weak D call: TRBD1 (6 bases). The CDR3 covers 16 residues. The V end was cut by 4 bases, the J end by 5 bases, with 20 bases between. Germline V lookup: CDR1 SGHAT, CDR2 FQNNGV. CDR3 sequence: CASSSRQAPLGTEAFF. As DNA, the CDR3 is TGTGCCAGCAGCTCCCGACAGGCCCCCCTGGGGACTGAAGCTTTCTTT.

This chain connects TRBV4-1 to TRBJ2-7; TRBD2 aligns across 9 bases. V trimming: 0 bases; J trimming: 1 base; junction bases outside the gene matches: 1. CDR1 and CDR2 (germline): MGHRA, YSYEKL. CDR3 length: 15 amino acids. The CDR3: CASSQDAGGSYEQYF. DNA of the CDR3: TGCGCCAGCAGCCAAGATGCGGGAGGGTCCTACGAGCAGTACTTC.

With respect to this clone: A junction boundary mismatches the germline segment, possibly from a read error. The chain uses TRBV28 and TRBJ1-2; 7 bases map to TRBD1. This CDR3 is 12 amino acids long. Per germline, CDR1 MDHEN and CDR2 SYDVKM. In DNA, the CDR3 is TGTGCCAGCAGTTCTAATGACAGGGCAATACTATTC. Encoded protein: CASSSNDRAILF.

The rearrangement links TRBV7-8 to TRBJ1-2, with 7 bases that match TRBD1. The CDR3 has 16 residues. The junction had 13 bases not matched to a gene; V was cut back by 1 base and J by 8 bases. Germline CDR1 SGHVS, CDR2 FQNEAQ. CDR3 coding DNA: TGTGCCAGCAGCTTAGGGGAGGACAGGACTTCTAAGGGCTACACCTTC. This gives the protein CASSLGEDRTSKGYTF.